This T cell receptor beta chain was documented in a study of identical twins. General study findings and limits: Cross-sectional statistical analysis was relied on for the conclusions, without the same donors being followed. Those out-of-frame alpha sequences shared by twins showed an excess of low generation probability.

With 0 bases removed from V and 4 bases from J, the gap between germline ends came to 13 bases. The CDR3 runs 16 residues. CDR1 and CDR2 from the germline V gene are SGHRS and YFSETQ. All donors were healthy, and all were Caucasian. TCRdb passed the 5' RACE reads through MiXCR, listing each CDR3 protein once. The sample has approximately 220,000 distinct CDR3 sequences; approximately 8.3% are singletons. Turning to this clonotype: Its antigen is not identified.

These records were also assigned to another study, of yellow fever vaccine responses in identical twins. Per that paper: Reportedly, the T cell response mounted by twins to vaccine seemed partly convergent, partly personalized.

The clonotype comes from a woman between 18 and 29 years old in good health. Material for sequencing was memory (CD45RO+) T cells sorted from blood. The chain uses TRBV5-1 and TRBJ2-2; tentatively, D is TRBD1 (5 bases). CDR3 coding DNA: TGCGCCAGCAGCTTGGATCGCCAGGGCGGCACCGGGGAGCTGTTTTTT. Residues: CASSLDRQGGTGELFF.